This TCR beta chain comes out of a study of identical twins. The CDR3 sequence is 16 residues long. V was cut by 2 bases and J by 0 bases, with 11 bases left in between. The germline V gene has CDR1 MNHEY and CDR2 SVGAGI. This clonotype occurred a few times. Its antigen remains unidentified. TCRdb re-called the 5' RACE reads through MiXCR, storing one row per CDR3 protein. Altogether about 460,000 distinct CDR3 sequences are present, about 14% being singletons, with the ten largest covering about 0.52%. Findings and caveats of the study: With abundant cord blood beta clonotypes, insertions were fewer; memory repertoires showed no such pattern.

The sample was also linked to a second study, of yellow fever vaccine responses in identical twins.

The sequence was obtained from a woman under 30 in good health. The specimen was CD4+ T cells sorted from blood. The V gene is TRBV6-5, the J gene TRBJ2-1; D ambiguous. The CDR3 reads CASSYPYPSSYNEQFF. The CDR3, as DNA: TGTGCCAGCAGTTACCCCTACCCGAGCTCCTACAATGAGCAGTTCTTC.